This TCR beta chain was obtained from a study of CD8 T cells in ankylosing spondylitis. Broader study findings: The study looked at matched synovial fluid samples from ankylosing spondylitis patients. Disease-linked clones were reported to be significantly enriched there. A motif in TCR beta, a set of under ten highly homologous variants, appeared characteristic of ankylosing spondylitis blood. Before this, some motif variants had been reported in reactive arthritis synovial fluid and blood.

Trimming took 2 bases from V and 7 from J, leaving 9 bases between them. The CDR3 totals 12 residues. In germline, CDR1 is MDHEN, CDR2 SYDVKM. The authors made TCR beta libraries by quantitative 5'-RACE with molecular barcodes. TCRdb redid the calling of the 5' RACE reads with MiXCR, one entry per CDR3 protein. Here the sample spans about 800,000 distinct CDR3 sequences, approximately 12% being singletons. Of note for this clonotype: The antigen remains undetermined.

The sequenced sample was blood, either unsorted or a sorted T cell fraction (not recorded which). This sequence originates from a male donor with ankylosing spondylitis. The chain combines TRBV28 with TRBJ2-7; D is perhaps TRBD1 (5 bases). The CDR3 loop reads CASSLIGAEQYF. The CDR3 bases are TGTGCCAGCAGTTTAATAGGGGCGGAGCAGTACTTC.